Sequencing of this TCR beta chain was carried out in a study of PD-L1 blockade in urothelial cancer. About the research overall: Analyses were performed on blood at 3 weeks after treatment start (the second dose) and at 6 weeks. Study-wide results and caveats: Patients with below-median pretreatment blood clonality survived longer.

The CDR3 is 14 amino acids. CDR1 is SQVTM and CDR2 is ANQGSEA in the germline V gene. Trimming at V came to 5 bases and at J to 6 bases, leaving 11 bases not matched to a gene. Of note for this clone: The target antigen is unknown.

Time point reported: pretreatment peripheral blood. Here immunoSEQ multiplex PCR was the method, and the copy in TCRdb shows in-frame clones only, minus some. The profile shows tens of thousands of clones, about nine tenths of them singletons. The material was PBMCs, obtained around atezolizumab (anti-PD-L1) treatment. The TCR was taken from a man in his sixties or seventies with urothelial cancer. The chain has TRBV29-1 and TRBJ1-2, with TRBD1 identical over 8 bases. This chain's CDR3 is CSVIPQGAENGYTF. In nucleotides, the CDR3 is TGCAGCGTTATCCCCCAGGGGGCGGAGAATGGCTACACCTTC. The whole variable domain, filled in from reference TRBV29-1 and TRBJ1-2, reads SAVISQKPSRDICQRGTSLTIQCQVDSQVTMMFWYRQQPGQSLTLIATANQGSEATYESGFVIDKFPISRPNLTFSTLTVSNMSPEDSSIYLCSVIPQGAENGYTFGSGTRLTVV.